This TCR beta chain emerged from a study of shared clonotypes between healthy human individuals. Study overall: Donors had three CD4 naive, three CD4 memory, two CD8 naive and one CD8 memory plate apiece. The study's findings and limits: Donor scarcity curtailed the genetic and exposure-history diversity represented herein. Sharing across several donors was seen in around 5% of naive CD4 clonotypes.

The ends lost 8 bases at V and 0 bases at J; junction bases unmatched: 14. CDR1 MDHEN and CDR2 SYDVKM come from the germline V gene. The CDR3 has 18 amino acids. Selected positively for CCR7 and CD45RO-negative, naive CD8 cells excluded terminally differentiated effector memory CD45RA+ cells. With respect to this clone: Its antigen is unknown.

Libraries were prepared by immunoSEQ multiplex PCR; TCRdb keeps only in-frame clonotypes and omits some of them. The sample records about 2 million clones, about 95% being singletons. The chain is built from TRBV28 and TRBJ1-3; 9 positions match TRBD1. Source material: naive CD8+ T cells sorted from blood. The TCR sequence derives from a man aged 18 to 30 in good health. CDR3 residues: CASVRGTGTVFSGNTIYF. The CDR3 coding sequence is TGTGCCAGCGTCAGGGGGACAGGGACTGTTTTCTCTGGAAACACCATATATTTT.